These 18 T cell receptor beta chains were sequenced from one sample in a study of shared clonotypes between healthy human individuals. Assay: immunoSEQ multiplex PCR; the TCRdb copy retains only in-frame clones and omits some. The sample lists about 490,000 clones; 60% to 85% were seen once. The sequenced material came from PBMCs. Every receptor here comes from a middle-aged woman in good health. Some clones in this sample may be carry-over from other donors' samples.

V usage is TRBV10-3 and J usage is TRBJ2-7; D assignment may be TRBD1 or TRBD2 (6 bases each). The germline V and J ends were trimmed by 11 bases and 7 bases, with 21 bases remaining between them. Germline values: CDR1 ENHRY, CDR2 SYGVKD. CDR3 length: 13 amino acids. The CDR3 loop is CAASVPGAGEQYF. In DNA form, the CDR3 reads TGTGCCGCCTCCGTCCCGGGGGCGGGTGAGCAGTACTTC.

This clone appeared a few times. This chain links TRBV7-9 with TRBJ1-4; D gene unclear. V lost 1 base and J lost 8, with 8 bases in between. Germline V gene data show CDR1 as SEHNR and CDR2 as FQNEAQ (reference sequence). The CDR3 runs to 13 residues. This CDR3 is CASSLVQGEKLFF. DNA for the CDR3: TGTGCCAGCAGCTTAGTACAAGGAGAAAAACTGTTTTTT.

The V and J genes are TRBV2 and TRBJ1-3; 7 bases agree with TRBD1. The CDR3 consists of 15 residues. Germline CDR1 is SNHLY and CDR2 is FYNNEI. Germline trimming cut 6 bases from V and 0 bases from J; bases unmatched to any gene: 5. CDR3 amino acids: CASRGGQISGNTIYF. The CDR3 DNA follows: TGTGCCAGCAGGGGGGGACAGATCTCTGGAAACACCATATATTTT.

At least ten counts were recorded for this clone. The same CDR3 also results from other DNA sequences found in this sample. The chain has TRBV7-9 and TRBJ2-2; the D is unclear. Germline lookup yields CDR1 SEHNR and CDR2 FQNEAQ (reference sequence). This CDR3 is built from 13 residues. V shed 2 bases and J shed 6 bases, with 7 bases lying between them. The CDR3 reads CASSLPGPGELFF. Here the CDR3 DNA reads TGTGCCAGCAGCTTACCAGGCCCCGGGGAGCTGTTTTTT.

The chain has TRBV6-1 and TRBJ2-7, with TRBD1 identical over 9 bases. This CDR3 is built from 16 residues. Losses at the gene ends were 2 bases for V and 5 bases for J; bases not matched to a gene: 10. The germline V gene encodes CDR1 MNHNS and CDR2 SASEGT. CDR3 nucleotides: TGTGCCAGCAGTGAATTGAACAGGGGGCTTCGAAACGAGCAGTACTTC. It translates to CASSELNRGLRNEQYF.

The chain carries TRBV30 and TRBJ1-2; D may be TRBD1 (5 bases). There are 15 residues in the CDR3. CDR1 is GTSNPN, CDR2 SVGIG, per germline (reference sequence). Trimming took 3 bases from V and 5 from J, leaving 19 bases between them. CDR3 in amino acids: CAWSAYRPGNYGYTF. The CDR3 DNA is TGTGCCTGGAGCGCGTACCGTCCAGGGAATTATGGCTACACCTTC.

Points on this clone: Only one base separates this from a far larger clonotype, so it likely reflects a read error. The sample has other DNA sequences that encode this CDR3 too. The gene calls are TRBV6-1 and TRBJ2-6; D is possibly TRBD2 (5 bases). From germline, CDR1 is MNHNS and CDR2 SASEGT. The CDR3 has 16 amino acids. V dropped 3 bases and J dropped 0 bases, with 9 bases sitting between them. The CDR3 loop is CASSELDFSGANVLTF. The CDR3 bases are TGTGCCAGCAGTGAGTTGGACTTCTCTGGGGCCAACGTCCTGACTTTC.

CDR3 loop: CASSKVGVPGQGTGNQPQHF. CDR3 sequence (DNA): TGTGCCAGCAGCAAAGTGGGGGTTCCGGGACAGGGAACGGGCAATCAGCCCCAGCATTTT. The chain is built from TRBV21-1 and TRBJ1-5; the table calls TRBD1, which could not be checked here. TRBV21-1 is a recognized pseudogene. This CDR3 is built from 20 residues.

J is TRBJ2-1 and V is TRBV2; the D gene is possibly TRBD1 (5 bases). The CDR3 is made up of 13 amino acids. Germline CDR1 reads SNHLY; CDR2 reads FYNNEI. V dropped 4 bases and J dropped 8 bases, with 12 bases sitting between them. CDR3 residues: CASSVTARDEQFF. In nucleotides, the CDR3 is TGTGCCAGCAGTGTCACAGCCAGGGATGAGCAGTTCTTC.

The chain combines TRBV7-2 with TRBJ2-6; TRBD1 matches 8 bases. Per the germline V gene, CDR1 is SGHTA and CDR2 is FQGNSA. V shed 6 bases and J 0 bases; nucleotides not matched to a gene: 7. The CDR3 runs 17 residues. The CDR3 DNA follows: TGTGCCAGCAGACTAGACAGGGGCTCCTCTGGGGCCAACGTCCTGACTTTC. Amino acid sequence: CASRLDRGSSGANVLTF.

The V call is TRBV19, the J call TRBJ1-1; the D gene is possibly TRBD1 (5 bases). Between the trimmed V and J ends, which lost 5 bases and 0 bases, there was a span of 13 bases. Germline CDR1 and CDR2: LNHDA and SQIVND (reference sequence). This CDR3 region has 15 residues. The chain's CDR3 is CASSDGQAMNTEAFF. The CDR3 DNA sequence: TGTGCCAGTAGTGATGGACAAGCAATGAACACTGAAGCTTTCTTT.

The CDR3 is CSAGGTSGTLGTQYF. For the CDR3, the DNA is TGCAGCGCTGGGGGGACTAGCGGGACCCTCGGTACGCAGTATTTT. V is TRBV29-1 and J is TRBJ2-3, with TRBD2 matching over 13 bases. CDR3 length: 15 residues. CDR1 is SQVTM and CDR2 is ANQGSEA in the germline V gene. After removal of 7 bases from V and 8 bases from J, the junction contained 12 bases not matched to a gene.

The chain has TRBV28 and TRBJ2-5; the D gene could be TRBD1 or TRBD2 (5 bases each). Germline-derived CDR1 and CDR2 are MDHEN and SYDVKM. The germline V and J ends were trimmed by 6 bases and 5 bases, with 19 bases remaining between them. This CDR3 has 15 amino acids. The chain's CDR3 is CASRPRVGQRETQYF. The CDR3 region has the DNA TGTGCCAGCAGGCCTCGGGTGGGGCAGCGGGAGACCCAGTACTTC.

This clone was found a few times. The V gene is TRBV28, the J gene TRBJ2-1; 11 bases align to TRBD2. Per germline, CDR1 MDHEN and CDR2 SYDVKM. V shed 8 bases and J 8 bases; nucleotides not matched to a gene: 17. The CDR3 covers 17 residues. The DNA of the CDR3 is TGTGCCAGCGGAAACCGGGGGGCTAGCGGGAGGTTCGATGAGCAGTTCTTC. As protein: CASGNRGASGRFDEQFF.

The genes are TRBV7-9 and TRBJ2-7; maybe TRBD2 (6 bases). Trimming removed 7 bases at V and 4 bases at J, with 20 bases between. The CDR3 contains 15 residues. The V gene's germline CDR1 is SEHNR and CDR2 FQNEAQ (reference sequence). This chain's CDR3 is CASNLAAGGGYEQYF. The CDR3 region has the DNA TGTGCCAGCAACCTCGCCGCGGGTGGGGGGTACGAGCAGTACTTC.

The chain recombines TRBV29-1 with TRBJ1-1; D is ambiguous. V lost 4 bases, J lost 0 bases, and 12 bases lay in between. Germline V gives CDR1 SQVTM, CDR2 ANQGSEA. This CDR3 comprises 14 residues. CDR3 region: CSVGRSSLNTEAFF. In nucleotides, the CDR3 is TGCAGCGTTGGGCGTAGCAGCCTGAACACTGAAGCTTTCTTT.

J is TRBJ2-1 and V is TRBV27, with TRBD2 as a possible D gene (5 bases). V lost 11 bases to trimming and J lost 15 bases, with 11 bases between them. The germline V gene encodes CDR1 MNHEY and CDR2 SMNVEV (reference sequence). This CDR3 spans 8 amino acids. In DNA form, the CDR3 reads TGTGCCGGTCGGGATGCGTTCTTC. Translation: CAGRDAFF.

The gene calls are TRBV27 and TRBJ1-3; D is unclear. CDR1 is MNHEY, CDR2 SMNVEV, per germline (reference sequence). This CDR3 has 14 residues. The germline V and J ends were trimmed by 6 bases and 0 bases, with 9 bases remaining between them. The CDR3 nucleotides are TGTGCCAGCAGCCTGCGCGGCTCTGGAAACACCATATATTTT. Its translation: CASSLRGSGNTIYF.